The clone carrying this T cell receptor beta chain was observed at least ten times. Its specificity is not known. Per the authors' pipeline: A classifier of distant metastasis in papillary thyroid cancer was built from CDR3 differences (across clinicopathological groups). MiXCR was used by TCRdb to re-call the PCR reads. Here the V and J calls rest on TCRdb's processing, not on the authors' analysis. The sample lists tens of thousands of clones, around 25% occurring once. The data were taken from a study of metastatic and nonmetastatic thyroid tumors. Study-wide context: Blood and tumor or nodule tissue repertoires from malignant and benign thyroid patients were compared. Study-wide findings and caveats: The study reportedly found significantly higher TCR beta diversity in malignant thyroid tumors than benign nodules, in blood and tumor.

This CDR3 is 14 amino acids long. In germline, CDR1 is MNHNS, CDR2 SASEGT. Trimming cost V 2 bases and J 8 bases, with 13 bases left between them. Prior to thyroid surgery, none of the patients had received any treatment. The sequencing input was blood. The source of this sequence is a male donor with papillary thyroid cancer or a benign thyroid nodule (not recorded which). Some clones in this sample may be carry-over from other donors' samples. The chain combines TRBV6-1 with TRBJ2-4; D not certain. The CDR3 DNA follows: TGTGCCAGCAGTGAAAATGGGTACAGCGACATTCAGTACTTC. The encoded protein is CASSENGYSDIQYF.